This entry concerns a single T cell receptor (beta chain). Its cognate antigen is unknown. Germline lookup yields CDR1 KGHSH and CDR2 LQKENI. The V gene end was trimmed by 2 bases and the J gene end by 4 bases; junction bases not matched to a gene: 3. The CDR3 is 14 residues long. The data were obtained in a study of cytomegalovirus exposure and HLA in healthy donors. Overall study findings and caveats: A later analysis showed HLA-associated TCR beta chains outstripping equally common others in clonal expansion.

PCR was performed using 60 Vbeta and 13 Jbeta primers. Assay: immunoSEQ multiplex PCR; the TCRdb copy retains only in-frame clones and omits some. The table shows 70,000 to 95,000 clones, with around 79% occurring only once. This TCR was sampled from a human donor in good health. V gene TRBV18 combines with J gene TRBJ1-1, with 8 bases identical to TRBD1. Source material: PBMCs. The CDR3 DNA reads TGTGCCAGCTCACCAGAGGGGACAGGCACTGAAGCTTTCTTT. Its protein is CASSPEGTGTEAFF. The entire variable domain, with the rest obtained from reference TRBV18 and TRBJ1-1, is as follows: NAGVMQNPRHLVRRRGQEARLRCSPMKGHSHVYWYRQLPEEGLKFMVYLQKENIIDESGMPKERFSAEFPKEGPSILRIQQVVRGDSAAYFCASSPEGTGTEAFFGQGTRLTVV.